Sequencing of this T cell receptor beta chain was carried out in a study of blood T cell repertoires in COVID-19. Overall study context: The United States, Italy and Spain supplied acute and convalescent COVID-19 samples.

In the source study's methods: Using reference gene primer amplification, nucleated cell counts were estimated. The table came from immunoSEQ multiplex PCR; TCRdb's copy has only in-frame clones and leaves some out. The V and J calls and clone size are taken from that table; D and trimming were inferred from the DNA. The sample has 60,000 or so clones; about 85% are singletons. The CDR3 has 15 amino acids. CDR1 is SGHKS and CDR2 is YYEKEE in the germline V gene (reference sequence). V was clipped by 1 base and J by 6 bases; unmatched bases: 5. The receptor's source is a woman of 80 years or more with acute or convalescent COVID-19. This chain connects TRBV5-5 to TRBJ1-5, with 9 bases lining up with TRBD1. The sample consisted of peripheral blood. In DNA, the CDR3 is TGTGCCAGCAGCTTGACAGGGGGCGAGGGTCAGCCCCAGCATTTT. It is translated as CASSLTGGEGQPQHF.